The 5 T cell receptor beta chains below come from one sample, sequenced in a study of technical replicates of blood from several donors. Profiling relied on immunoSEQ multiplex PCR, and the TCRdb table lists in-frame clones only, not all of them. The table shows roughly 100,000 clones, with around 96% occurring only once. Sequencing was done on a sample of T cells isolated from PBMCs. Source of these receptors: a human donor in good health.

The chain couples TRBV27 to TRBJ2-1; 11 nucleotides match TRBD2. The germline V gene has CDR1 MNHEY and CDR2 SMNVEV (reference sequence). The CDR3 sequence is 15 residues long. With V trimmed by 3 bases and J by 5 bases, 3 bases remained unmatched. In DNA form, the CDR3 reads TGTGCCAGCAGTTTTTTAGCGGGAGGGGACAATGAGCAGTTCTTC. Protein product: CASSFLAGGDNEQFF.

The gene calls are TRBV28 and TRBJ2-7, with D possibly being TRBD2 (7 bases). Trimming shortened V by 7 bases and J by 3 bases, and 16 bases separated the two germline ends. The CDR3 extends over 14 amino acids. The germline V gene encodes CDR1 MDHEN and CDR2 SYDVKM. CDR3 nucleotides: TGTGCCAGCACGACTGGGGGGGCCAACTACGAGCAGTACTTC. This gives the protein CASTTGGANYEQYF.

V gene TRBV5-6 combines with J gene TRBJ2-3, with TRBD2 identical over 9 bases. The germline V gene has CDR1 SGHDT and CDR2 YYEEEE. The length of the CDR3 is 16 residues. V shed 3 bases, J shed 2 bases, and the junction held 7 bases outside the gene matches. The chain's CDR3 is CASSWILAGPTDTQYF. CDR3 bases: TGTGCCAGCAGCTGGATACTAGCGGGCCCCACAGATACGCAGTATTTT.

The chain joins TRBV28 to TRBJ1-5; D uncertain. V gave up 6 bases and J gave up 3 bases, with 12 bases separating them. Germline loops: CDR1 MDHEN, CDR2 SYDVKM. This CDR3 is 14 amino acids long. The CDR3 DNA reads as TGTGCCAGCAGAACCAGACTCATCAATCAGCCCCAGCATTTT. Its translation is CASRTRLINQPQHF.

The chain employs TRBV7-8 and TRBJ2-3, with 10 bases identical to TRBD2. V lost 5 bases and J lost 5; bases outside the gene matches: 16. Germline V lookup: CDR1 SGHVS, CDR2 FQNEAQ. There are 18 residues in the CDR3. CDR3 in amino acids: CASSDKTPSGRDGDTQYF. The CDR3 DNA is TGTGCCAGCAGCGATAAAACGCCAAGCGGGAGGGATGGAGATACGCAGTATTTT.